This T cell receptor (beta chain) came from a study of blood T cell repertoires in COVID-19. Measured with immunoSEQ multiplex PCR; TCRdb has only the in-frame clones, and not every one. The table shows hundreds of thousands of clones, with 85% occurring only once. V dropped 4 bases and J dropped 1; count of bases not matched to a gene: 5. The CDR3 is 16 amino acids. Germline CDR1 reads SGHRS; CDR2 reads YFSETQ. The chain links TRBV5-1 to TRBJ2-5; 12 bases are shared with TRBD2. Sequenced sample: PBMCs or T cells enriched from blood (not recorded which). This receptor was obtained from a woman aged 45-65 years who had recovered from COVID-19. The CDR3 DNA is TGCGCCAGCAGCAACGGACTAGCGGGACCCCAAGAGACCCAGTACTTC. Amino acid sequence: CASSNGLAGPQETQYF. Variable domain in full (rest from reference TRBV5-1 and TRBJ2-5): KAGVTQTPRYLIKTRGQQVTLSCSPISGHRSVSWYQQTPGQGLQFLFEYFSETQRNKGNFPGRFSGRQFSNSRSEMNVSTLELGDSALYLCASSNGLAGPQETQYFGPGTRLLVL.